The 22 T cell receptor beta chains in this list originate from one sample, sequenced in a study of graft-versus-host responses after intestinal transplantation. The protocol was immunoSEQ multiplex PCR, while the TCRdb copy is restricted to in-frame clones and leaves out a portion. The sample yields approximately 110,000 clones, about 92% seen once. No antigens are known for them. The starting material was unstimulated CD8+ T cells sorted from spleen or lymph node cells, obtained before transplant. All receptors derive from a human donor who was the organ donor for an intestinal transplant.

The chain carries TRBV29-1 and TRBJ1-1; no firm D call. Deletions cut 8 bases from V and 3 bases from J, with 10 bases between. Germline lookup yields CDR1 SQVTM and CDR2 ANQGSEA. This CDR3 has 11 amino acids. The CDR3 DNA reads TGCAGCCACACTCTGGACACTGAAGCTTTCTTT. This gives the protein CSHTLDTEAFF.

This chain connects TRBV18 to TRBJ1-1, with D tentatively TRBD1 (5 bases). This CDR3 has 12 residues. Deletions cut 3 bases from V and 7 bases from J, with 9 bases between. Per the germline V gene, CDR1 is KGHSH and CDR2 is LQKENI. CDR3 in amino acids: CASSPWDFEAFF. The DNA of the CDR3 is TGTGCCAGCTCACCTTGGGACTTTGAAGCTTTCTTT.

This clone was observed a single time. The genes are TRBV13 and TRBJ1-1; D gene uncertain. V dropped 5 bases and J dropped 4 bases, with 8 bases sitting between them. The germline CDR1 and CDR2 sequences are PRHDT and FYEKMQ (reference sequence). This CDR3 has 12 amino acids. CDR3 in DNA: TGTGCCAGCAGCACACCACTCACTGAAGCTTTCTTT. Translation gives CASSTPLTEAFF.

CDR3 sequence: CASSFLTSGRRWQETQYF. The CDR3, as DNA: TGCGCCAGCAGCTTTTTGACTAGCGGGAGGCGGTGGCAAGAGACCCAGTACTTC. The gene calls are TRBV5-1 and TRBJ2-5, with TRBD2 identical over 13 bases. This CDR3 is built from 18 residues. J was trimmed by 2 bases and V by 2 bases; bases with no gene match: 9. Germline V gives CDR1 SGHRS, CDR2 YFSETQ.

The V call is TRBV9, the J call TRBJ2-1, with 13 bases fitting TRBD2. With 4 bases clipped from V and 9 bases from J, the junction kept 7 bases outside the gene matches. This CDR3 comprises 15 residues. Germline CDR1 and CDR2: SGDLS and YYNGEE. The CDR3 region is CASSPTSGRASEQFF. The CDR3 nucleotides are TGTGCCAGCAGCCCCACTAGCGGGAGGGCCAGTGAGCAGTTCTTC.

The chain links TRBV28 to TRBJ2-5, with D uncertain. The J call may be incorrect, as the DNA end agrees better with TRBJ2-7. Germline CDR1 reads MDHEN; CDR2 reads SYDVKM. The CDR3 contains 14 residues. The CDR3 loop reads CASSLSDGLYEQYF. The CDR3, as DNA: TGTGCCAGCAGTTTATCGGACGGTCTCTACGAGCAGTACTTC.

The J gene is TRBJ1-5, the V gene TRBV19; 8 positions match TRBD1. Germline lookup yields CDR1 LNHDA and CDR2 SQIVND (reference sequence). The V segment lost 9 bases and the J segment 0 bases; nucleotides outside the gene matches: 10. The CDR3 length is 16 residues. The CDR3 nucleotides are TGTGCCAGCCGGGACAGGCGGAAACATAGCAATCAGCCCCAGCATTTT. This translates into CASRDRRKHSNQPQHF.

This chain joins TRBV7-9 and TRBJ2-5, with 12 bases aligning to TRBD2. CDR1 and CDR2 from the germline V gene are SEHNR and FQNEAQ (reference sequence). This CDR3 is built from 14 residues. V was pared by 5 bases and J by 9 bases, with 7 bases of the junction left unmatched. The CDR3 is CASSPPTSGRPQYF. DNA for the CDR3: TGTGCCAGCAGCCCCCCAACTAGCGGGAGGCCCCAGTACTTC.

This clone was counted between two and nine times. One end of the junction varies from germline; a read error may be responsible. The chain is built from TRBV30 and TRBJ2-5, with no clear D. The J call is uncertain, as TRBJ2-7 better fits the DNA end. The CDR3 runs to 14 residues. CDR1 is GTSNPN and CDR2 is SVGIG in the germline V gene (reference sequence). The DNA of the CDR3 is TGCGCCTGGAAGCATAGGCCCGACTCCTACGAGCAGTACTTC. It encodes CAWKHRPDSYEQYF.

The chain employs TRBV28 and TRBJ1-1; D is uncertain. Germline V CDR1 and CDR2: MDHEN, SYDVKM. V was pared by 5 bases and J by 1 base, with 14 bases between. The CDR3 runs 15 residues. The CDR3 bases are TGTGCCAGCAGTGGCCCCCCGATCGGGAACACTGAAGCTTTCTTT. Protein: CASSGPPIGNTEAFF.

The chain couples TRBV5-6 to TRBJ1-5; D is unresolved. V was cut by 1 base and J by 3 bases, with 8 bases left in between. Germline V gene sequence: CDR1 SGHDT, CDR2 YYEEEE. This CDR3 spans 14 amino acids. CDR3 region: CASSLMDANQPQHF. The CDR3 DNA reads TGTGCCAGCAGCTTGATGGATGCCAATCAGCCCCAGCATTTT. The whole variable domain, remainder taken from reference TRBV5-6 and TRBJ1-5, is DAGVTQSPTHLIKTRGQQVTLRCSPKSGHDTVSWYQQALGQGPQFIFQYYEEEERQRGNFPDRFSGHQFPNYSSELNVNALLLGDSALYLCASSLMDANQPQHFGDGTRLSIL.

In regard to this clone: One junction end disagrees with the germline gene, perhaps due to a read error. The chain has TRBV5-5 and TRBJ2-3; D not certain. CDR3 length: 14 residues. Per the germline V gene, CDR1 is SGHKS and CDR2 is YYEKEE (reference sequence). CDR3 nucleotides: TGTGCCAGCAGGCCCTATGAGGCCACAGCTACGCAGTATTTT. This encodes CASRPYEATATQYF.

The gene calls are TRBV5-1 and TRBJ2-7; tentatively, D is TRBD1 (5 bases). This CDR3 comprises 13 residues. With 0 bases removed from V and 4 bases from J, the gap between germline ends came to 8 bases. Germline V CDR1 and CDR2: SGHRS, YFSETQ. The CDR3 bases are TGCGCCAGCAGCTTGGGCAGGGATTACGAGCAGTACTTC. It codes for CASSLGRDYEQYF.

This clone was seen once. The V gene is TRBV2, the J gene TRBJ2-1, with 8 nucleotides matching TRBD2. The trim removed 6 bases at V and 9 bases at J, leaving 7 bases unmatched. Germline V gives CDR1 SNHLY, CDR2 FYNNEI. The CDR3 is 13 residues long. The CDR3 protein is CASSPRTSREQFF. The CDR3 DNA reads TGTGCCAGCAGCCCAAGGACTAGCCGTGAGCAGTTCTTC.

V usage is TRBV2 and J usage is TRBJ2-3; TRBD2 is a possible D gene (6 bases). The CDR3 is made up of 15 amino acids. Trimming shortened V by 0 bases and J by 0 bases, and 7 bases separated the two germline ends. The germline gives CDR1 SNHLY, CDR2 FYNNEI. The DNA of the CDR3 is TGTGCCAGCAGTGAAGCGGGAGGCAGCACAGATACGCAGTATTTT. Residues: CASSEAGGSTDTQYF.

The V and J genes are TRBV30 and TRBJ2-7; 8 bases map to TRBD1. The CDR3 runs to 15 residues. V dropped 0 bases and J dropped 4; count of bases not matched to a gene: 8. Germline loops: CDR1 GTSNPN, CDR2 SVGIG (reference sequence). The CDR3: CAWSVTSGGAYEQYF. The CDR3 DNA reads as TGTGCCTGGAGTGTAACGTCAGGGGGCGCGTACGAGCAGTACTTC.

The V call is TRBV6-6, the J call TRBJ2-3, with TRBD1 matching 10 bases. This CDR3 spans 14 amino acids. The germline V gene encodes CDR1 MNHNY and CDR2 SVGAGI (reference sequence). With V trimmed by 6 bases and J by 4 bases, 4 bases remained unmatched. CDR3 nucleotide sequence: TGTGCCAGCAGCAGGACAGGGGGTGCAGATACGCAGTATTTT. Amino acids: CASSRTGGADTQYF.

V usage is TRBV25-1 and J usage is TRBJ2-3; 12 bases match TRBD2. This CDR3 is 17 amino acids long. J was trimmed by 5 bases and V by 2 bases; bases with no gene match: 8. Looked up from germline, CDR1 is MGHDK and CDR2 is SYGVNS. This CDR3 reads CASSENPGLAGLDTQYF. The CDR3 DNA follows: TGTGCCAGCAGTGAAAACCCGGGACTAGCGGGCCTAGATACGCAGTATTTT. The entire variable domain, with the rest obtained from reference TRBV25-1 and TRBJ2-3, is as follows: EADIYQTPRYLVIGTGKKITLECSQTMGHDKMYWYQQDPGMELHLIHYSYGVNSTEKGDLSSESTVSRIRTEHFPLTLESARPSHTSQYLCASSENPGLAGLDTQYFGPGTRLTVL.

The rearrangement uses TRBV10-3 and TRBJ2-7; 8 bases are shared with TRBD1. Per the germline V gene, CDR1 is ENHRY and CDR2 is SYGVKD. CDR3 length: 14 amino acids. V shed 2 bases and J 6 bases; nucleotides not matched to a gene: 6. CDR3 protein: CAISETQTGVEQYF. CDR3 nucleotides: TGTGCCATCAGTGAGACCCAGACAGGGGTCGAGCAGTACTTC.

The chain couples TRBV15 to TRBJ1-1, with D maybe TRBD1 (6 bases). The germline V gene encodes CDR1 LNHNV and CDR2 YYDKDF (reference sequence). With 2 bases removed from V and 5 bases from J, the gap between germline ends came to 9 bases. This CDR3 is 13 amino acids long. The CDR3 bases are TGTGCCACCAGCAGACCAGGGGAAACTGAAGCTTTCTTT. Amino acids: CATSRPGETEAFF.

This clone was picked up one time. Here the CDR3 DNA reads TGTGCCAGCAGCTTAGAAGGGAGGTCAACCTACGAGCAGTACTTC. Its translation: CASSLEGRSTYEQYF. The chain links TRBV7-2 to TRBJ2-7; perhaps TRBD2 as D (6 bases). The CDR3 extends over 15 amino acids. The V end lost 1 base, the J end lost 2 bases, and 12 bases lay between the germline ends. The germline CDR1 and CDR2 sequences are SGHTA and FQGNSA.

The rearrangement links TRBV28 to TRBJ2-7; D gene ambiguous. This CDR3 is built from 14 residues. Trimming shortened V by 1 base and J by 7 bases, and 14 bases separated the two germline ends. CDR1 and CDR2 (germline): MDHEN, SYDVKM. The CDR3 nucleotides are TGTGCCAGCAGTTTATCGTACGGAGCCCCAGAGCAGTACTTC. Protein sequence: CASSLSYGAPEQYF.